Each of the 19 T cell receptor beta chains below was sequenced from the same sample in a study of T cell repertoires in cytomegalovirus infection. TCRdb reanalysed the reads using MiXCR and keeps one entry per CDR3 protein. The sample has a few hundred thousand distinct CDR3 sequences, approximately 40% seen once. These receptors' targets are unknown. The sequences come from cultured PBMCs, collected from culture after CMV antigen stimulation. All receptors come from a human donor in good health (CMV status not recorded). Some clones in this sample may be carry-over from other donors' samples.

CDR3 loop: CASSPREVGYRENIQYF. The CDR3 nucleotides read TGTGCCAGCTCACCACGGGAGGTGGGTTATCGTGAAAACATTCAGTACTTC. The rearrangement links TRBV18 to TRBJ2-4, with D maybe TRBD2 (6 bases). Germline CDR1 KGHSH, CDR2 LQKENI. CDR3 size: 17 residues. Trimming pared 1 base from V and 5 bases from J, leaving 18 bases between. The full variable domain, rest sourced from reference TRBV18 and TRBJ2-4, is NAGVMQNPRHLVRRRGQEARLRCSPMKGHSHVYWYRQLPEEGLKFMVYLQKENIIDESGMPKERFSAEFPKEGPSILRIQQVVRGDSAAYFCASSPREVGYRENIQYFGAGTRLSVL.

This clonotype has ten or more counts. This chain uses TRBV7-2 with TRBJ2-1; no clear D. V lost 8 bases to trimming and J lost 8 bases, with 16 bases between them. The CDR3 runs 13 residues. Looked up from germline, CDR1 is SGHTA and CDR2 is FQGNSA. CDR3 amino acids: CASGLGLGYEQFF. The CDR3 nucleotides read TGTGCCAGCGGGCTGGGTTTAGGCTATGAGCAGTTCTTC. Filled out from reference TRBV7-2 and TRBJ2-1, the complete variable domain reads GAGVSQSPSNKVTEKGKDVELRCDPISGHTALYWYRQSLGQGLEFLIYFQGNSAPDKSGLPSDRFSAERTGGSVSTLTIQRTQQEDSAVYLCASGLGLGYEQFFGPGTRLTVL.

This clonotype was seen a few times. This sequence joins TRBV5-6 and TRBJ1-2; D is uncertain. Trimming removed 0 bases from V and 4 bases from J, with 7 bases in between. The CDR3 runs to 13 residues. CDR1 and CDR2 (germline): SGHDT, YYEEEE. CDR3 loop: CASSLEGAYGYTF. CDR3 sequence (DNA): TGTGCCAGCAGCTTGGAAGGAGCCTATGGCTACACCTTC.

The CDR3, as DNA: TGTGCCACCCAAGGGCTAGCGGGGAACAATGAGCAGTTCTTC. Translation: CATQGLAGNNEQFF. This rearrangement joins TRBV19 to TRBJ2-1; 9 bases fit TRBD2. Per germline, CDR1 LNHDA and CDR2 SQIVND (reference sequence). The J segment lost 5 bases and the V segment lost 10 bases, leaving 9 bases of the junction unmatched. The CDR3 extends over 14 amino acids.

This clonotype was picked up a small number of times. The chain recombines TRBV12-3 or TRBV12-4 with TRBJ2-7; 7 bases fit TRBD2. J gave up 9 bases and V 5 bases, and 19 bases lay outside the gene matches. The CDR3 loop spans 16 amino acids. This CDR3 is CASSPWGGVAGVGQYF. The DNA for the CDR3 is TGTGCCAGCAGTCCCTGGGGAGGTGTGGCGGGGGTGGGGCAGTACTTC.

In this sample, this clonotype turned up a few times. The rearrangement links TRBV11-2 to TRBJ2-5, with a tentative D call TRBD2 (5 bases). The germline gives CDR1 SGHAT, CDR2 FQNNGV. This CDR3 is 16 amino acids long. Trimming took 5 bases from V and 4 from J, leaving 20 bases between them. CDR3: CASSQLRADYLETQYF. DNA of the CDR3: TGTGCCAGCAGCCAATTGCGGGCAGACTACCTAGAGACCCAGTACTTC.

The chain has TRBV6-5 and TRBJ1-1, with 10 bases matching TRBD1. Germline CDR1 and CDR2: MNHEY and SVGAGI. The CDR3 sequence is 19 residues long. The ends lost 2 bases at V and 1 base at J; junction bases unmatched: 13. CDR3 bases: TGTGCCAGCAGTTACCTGACAGGGGGCAAGGTCGCGGGGAACACTGAAGCTTTCTTT. Its translation: CASSYLTGGKVAGNTEAFF.

This clonotype was counted ten times or more. The V and J genes are TRBV7-2 and TRBJ2-1; the match to TRBD2 covers 10 bases. V shed 1 base, J shed 4 bases, and the junction held 4 bases outside the gene matches. The CDR3 is 16 amino acids. Germline V gene sequence: CDR1 SGHTA, CDR2 FQGNSA. The CDR3 loop is CASSLVAGGIYNEQFF. CDR3 nucleotide sequence: TGTGCCAGCAGCTTAGTAGCGGGGGGTATTTACAATGAGCAGTTCTTC.

The sample holds a few counts of this clonotype. The V gene is TRBV12-3 or TRBV12-4, the J gene TRBJ2-1; 11 nucleotides match TRBD2. With V trimmed by 3 bases and J by 5 bases, 3 bases remained unmatched. The CDR3 sequence is 15 residues long. The CDR3 nucleotides are TGTGCCAGCAGTTTCACTAGCGGGGGCAACAATGAGCAGTTCTTC. As protein: CASSFTSGGNNEQFF.

V is TRBV12-3 or TRBV12-4 and J is TRBJ2-1; 7 bases are shared with TRBD2. The CDR3 sequence is 14 residues long. The trim removed 5 bases at V and 6 bases at J, leaving 7 bases unmatched. CDR3 DNA sequence: TGTGCCAGCAGTACCTTCCGGACTAGCAATGAGCAGTTCTTC. It codes for CASSTFRTSNEQFF.

This rearrangement joins TRBV6-1 to TRBJ1-1; maybe TRBD1 (5 bases). V was cut by 8 bases and J by 3 bases, with 13 bases left in between. Germline V gene data show CDR1 as MNHNS and CDR2 as SASEGT. This CDR3 has 13 residues. The CDR3 region is CASRRGPYTEAFF. The CDR3 DNA reads TGTGCCAGCCGGAGGGGCCCCTACACTGAAGCTTTCTTT.

This clonotype was seen a few times. The J gene is TRBJ2-1, the V gene TRBV7-8; the match to TRBD2 covers 9 bases. Per the germline V gene, CDR1 is SGHVS and CDR2 is FQNEAQ. The ends lost 5 bases at V and 6 bases at J; junction bases unmatched: 17. This CDR3 has 18 residues. The CDR3 here is CASSLRDWGGGVPNEQFF. CDR3 in DNA: TGTGCCAGCAGCCTCCGTGACTGGGGCGGGGGGGTCCCCAATGAGCAGTTCTTC.

This clonotype has just a few counts. The chain recombines TRBV19 with TRBJ2-7, with TRBD1 as a possible D gene (5 bases). Germline CDR1 LNHDA, CDR2 SQIVND (reference sequence). The ends were cut back, 4 bases at V and 2 bases at J, with 15 bases in the middle. CDR3 length: 15 residues. The chain's CDR3 is CASSTLGQGTYEQYF. The CDR3 DNA sequence: TGTGCCAGTAGTACCTTAGGGCAGGGCACCTACGAGCAGTACTTC.

In its sample, this clonotype was seen a few times. This chain links TRBV14 with TRBJ2-5; D not resolved. V lost 4 bases to trimming and J lost 5 bases, with 8 bases between them. Germline lookup yields CDR1 SGHDN and CDR2 FVKESK. The CDR3 has 12 amino acids. The CDR3 loop reads CASSPGSETQYF. The CDR3 DNA reads as TGTGCCAGCAGCCCCGGTAGTGAGACCCAGTACTTC.

This clonotype showed up many times. The rearrangement joins TRBV7-2 to TRBJ2-2; TRBD2 might be the D (5 bases). Looked up from germline, CDR1 is SGHTA and CDR2 is FQGNSA. CDR3 size: 15 residues. V was clipped by 5 bases and J by 7 bases, with 17 bases between them. The CDR3 here is CASSPVPAVYGELFF. CDR3 sequence (DNA): TGTGCCAGCAGCCCCGTCCCAGCGGTCTACGGGGAGCTGTTTTTT.

The CDR3 region is CASSPPRTRVGTQYF. The DNA for the CDR3 is TGTGCCAGCAGCCCACCCAGGACCCGGGTTGGGACCCAGTACTTC. The chain joins TRBV12-3 or TRBV12-4 to TRBJ2-5; unclear D gene. The CDR3 runs 15 residues. The ends were cut back, 6 bases at V and 7 bases at J, with 21 bases in the middle.

V and J are TRBV7-9 and TRBJ2-3; D remains ambiguous. CDR3 length: 12 amino acids. Trimming left V 5 bases short and J 6 bases short, with 9 bases between. Germline assignment: CDR1 SEHNR and CDR2 FQNEAQ (reference sequence). The CDR3 is CASSALRDTQYF. The CDR3 region has the DNA TGTGCCAGCAGCGCACTTCGGGATACGCAGTATTTT.

The genes are TRBV7-2 and TRBJ2-5, with a weak D call TRBD1 (5 bases). Trimming left V 2 bases short and J 1 base short, with 8 bases between. The CDR3 is 14 amino acids. Germline V gene sequence: CDR1 SGHTA, CDR2 FQGNSA. The CDR3 sequence is CASSLRGAQETQYF. DNA of the CDR3: TGTGCCAGCAGCTTAAGGGGTGCCCAAGAGACCCAGTACTTC.

CDR3 bases: TGTGCCAGCAGTTTATGGGACAGGGCGAACACCGGGGAGCTGTTTTTT. Translating gives CASSLWDRANTGELFF. The J gene is TRBJ2-2, the V gene TRBV28; 8 positions match TRBD1. Trimming removed 0 bases from V and 0 bases from J; junction bases left unmatched: 0. The CDR3 has 16 amino acids. CDR1 and CDR2 from the germline V gene are MDHEN and SYDVKM.